Sequencing of this T cell receptor (beta chain) was carried out in a study of blood T cell repertoires in COVID-19. In the study overall: COVID-19 samples, acute and convalescent, were from the United States, Italy and Spain. The cDNA or gDNA used as material had been derived from T cells, B-cell-depleted T cells, or PBMCs.

Germline lookup yields CDR1 KGHDR and CDR2 SFDVKD. Trimming removed 7 bases from V and 0 bases from J, with 12 bases in between. The CDR3 runs 15 residues. In the source study's methods: Researchers report that nucleated cell counts were estimated from reference gene primer amplification. TCRdb's table, derived via immunoSEQ multiplex PCR, lists solely in-frame clones and lacks some. V, J and clone size derive from that table, while D and trimming were established from the DNA sequence. The sample holds 40,000 or so clones, 79% seen once. The TCR was taken from a man between 65 and 85 years old with acute or convalescent COVID-19. Sequences were obtained from peripheral blood. The chain recombines TRBV24-1 with TRBJ1-5; D possibly corresponds to TRBD1 (5 bases). CDR3 region: CATSPRTPSNQPQHF. The CDR3 DNA reads as TGTGCCACCAGCCCCCGGACACCTAGCAATCAGCCCCAGCATTTT.